This is a list of T cell receptor beta chains from one sample in a study of neurological immune-mediated disorders. TCRdb re-called the 5' RACE reads through MiXCR, storing one row per CDR3 protein. The top ten hold roughly 3.7% of the sample, which has about 66,000 distinct CDR3 sequences, 3.4% seen once. Sequencing was carried out using PBMCs. These receptors came from a man aged 40-55 years with multiple sclerosis. Both conserved end residues are part of each CDR3. Fields, in order: CDR3 protein, CDR3 DNA, V gene, J gene, CDR3 length, clone size, D gene. A D gene is named only where the DNA matches it firmly. Clone size appears in some rows only: once, few, many, or a class for an expanded clone.

CASQGQFSQPQHF	TGTGCCAGCCAAGGGCAATTCAGCCAGCCCCAGCATTTT	TRBV7-9	TRBJ1-5	13	many	-
CSAEGQGPAKLFF	TGCAGTGCTGAGGGACAGGGACCAGCCAAGCTGTTTTTT	TRBV20-1	TRBJ1-4	13	many	TRBD1
CASSQERTGASEVNTEAFF	TGCGCCAGCAGCCAAGAGAGGACAGGGGCCTCTGAGGTGAACACTGAAGCTTTCTTT	TRBV4-1	TRBJ1-1	19	many	TRBD1
CASRRGRLSSGNTIYF	TGTGCCAGCAGGAGGGGCAGACTAAGCTCTGGAAACACCATATATTTT	TRBV6-5	TRBJ1-3	16	many	-
CSATPASDTQYF	TGCAGCGCCACCCCGGCGTCAGATACGCAGTATTTT	TRBV29-1	TRBJ2-3	12	many	-
CSTKQGNYGYTF	TGCAGCACAAAACAGGGGAACTATGGCTACACCTTC	TRBV20-1	TRBJ1-2	12	medium-sized	TRBD1
CASSLLGGGLNTGELFF	TGCGCCAGCAGCTTGCTGGGCGGGGGTTTAAACACCGGGGAGCTGTTTTTT	TRBV5-1	TRBJ2-2	17	many	TRBD2
CSVASALGGRPNEQFF	TGCAGCGTCGCCTCGGCCCTGGGGGGCCGACCCAATGAGCAGTTCTTC	TRBV29-1	TRBJ2-1	16	many	-
CASSYTYSRGGNTEAFF	TGTGCCAGCAGTTACACATACTCCAGGGGGGGGAACACTGAAGCTTTCTTT	TRBV6-5	TRBJ1-1	17	many	TRBD1
CSVERLAGVKEQFF	TGCAGCGTTGAGAGACTAGCGGGAGTAAAGGAGCAGTTCTTC	TRBV29-1	TRBJ2-1	14	many	TRBD2
CSAGDVRWGSEYGYTF	TGCAGTGCTGGGGATGTGCGTTGGGGATCAGAATATGGCTACACCTTC	TRBV20-1	TRBJ1-2	16	-	-
CAWKYGGTSTDTQYF	TGTGCCTGGAAGTACGGGGGGACGAGCACAGATACGCAGTATTTT	TRBV30	TRBJ2-3	15	many	TRBD2
CSARERIEKLFF	TGCAGTGCTAGGGAAAGGATCGAAAAACTGTTTTTT	TRBV20-1	TRBJ1-4	12	many	-
CASSLVSGGGVGQFF	TGTGCCAGCAGTTTAGTTAGCGGGGGGGGAGTGGGGCAGTTCTTC	TRBV12-3/TRBV12-4	TRBJ2-1	15	many	TRBD2
CASSPSGGAADTQYF	TGTGCCAGCAGTCCTAGCGGGGGGGCCGCAGATACGCAGTATTTT	TRBV12-3/TRBV12-4	TRBJ2-3	15	many	TRBD2
CASSSYYGGSDTQYF	TGTGCCAGCAGCTCGTACTACGGGGGATCGGATACGCAGTATTTT	TRBV5-5	TRBJ2-3	15	many	-
CSARALGVSEQFF	TGCAGTGCTAGAGCCTTGGGGGTCTCGGAGCAGTTCTTC	TRBV20-1	TRBJ2-1	13	many	-
CATSRGTGKVEQYF	TGTGCCACCAGCAGAGGGACAGGGAAGGTCGAGCAGTACTTC	TRBV15	TRBJ2-7	14	many	TRBD1
CASSRIISGPRDEQYF	TGCGCCAGCAGCCGAATTATTAGCGGGCCCAGGGACGAGCAGTACTTC	TRBV5-1	TRBJ2-7	16	many	TRBD2
CASSEEGTAAGELFF	TGTGCCAGCAGTGAGGAAGGGACAGCCGCCGGGGAGCTGTTTTTT	TRBV6-4	TRBJ2-2	15	many	TRBD1
CASSLGDERYEQYF	TGTGCCAGCAGTTTAGGGGACGAACGGTACGAGCAGTACTTC	TRBV28	TRBJ2-7	14	many	-
CASSWTANQPQHF	TGTGCCAGCAGTTGGACAGCTAATCAGCCCCAGCATTTT	TRBV3-1	TRBJ1-5	13	many	-
CASSLSGTTDTQYF	TGTGCCAGCAGCTTGAGCGGGACCACAGATACGCAGTATTTT	TRBV7-3	TRBJ2-3	14	many	TRBD2
CSARVTVGEQFF	TGCAGTGCTAGAGTAACCGTCGGTGAGCAGTTCTTC	TRBV20-1	TRBJ2-1	12	many	-
CASTSGTGAYEQYF	TGCGCCAGCACCTCCGGGACAGGGGCCTACGAGCAGTACTTC	TRBV5-1	TRBJ2-7	14	many	TRBD1
CASSPTPLVTYEQYF	TGTGCCAGCAGCCCCACACCCTTAGTGACCTACGAGCAGTACTTC	TRBV9	TRBJ2-7	15	medium-sized	-
CASSLVGWGNEQFF	TGTGCCAGCAGCTTAGTAGGCTGGGGGAATGAGCAGTTCTTC	TRBV7-3	TRBJ2-1	14	many	-
CSASLAYGYTF	TGCAGTGCTAGTTTAGCCTATGGCTACACCTTC	TRBV20-1	TRBJ1-2	11	many	-
CASRTTTNEKLFF	TGCGCCAGCCGAACAACAACTAATGAAAAACTGTTTTTT	TRBV5-1	TRBJ1-4	13	many	-
CASTPGTSTDTQYF	TGCGCCAGCACTCCAGGGACTAGCACAGATACGCAGTATTTT	TRBV5-1	TRBJ2-3	14	many	-
CASSQDRLGLLGTQYF	TGTGCCAGCAGCCAAGATCGCTTGGGCCTGCTAGGGACCCAGTACTTC	TRBV3-1	TRBJ2-5	16	many	-
CSVSQARAYSNQPQHF	TGCAGTGTCAGCCAGGCAAGAGCCTATAGCAATCAGCCCCAGCATTTT	TRBV20-1	TRBJ1-5	16	many	-
CSARLQGNQPQHF	TGCAGTGCTAGATTACAGGGGAATCAGCCCCAGCATTTT	TRBV20-1	TRBJ1-5	13	many	TRBD1
CASSPQGPAQPQHF	TGTGCCAGCAGTCCTCAGGGTCCTGCTCAGCCCCAGCATTTT	TRBV12-3/TRBV12-4	TRBJ1-5	14	many	-
CASYSSSYEQYF	TGTGCCAGCTACTCTAGCTCCTACGAGCAGTACTTC	TRBV27	TRBJ2-7	12	many	-
CASRLAGRAAYEQYF	TGTGCCAGCAGACTAGCGGGAAGGGCTGCCTACGAGCAGTACTTC	TRBV27	TRBJ2-7	15	many	TRBD2
CASSYGQGGTTDTQYF	TGTGCCAGCAGTTACGGGCAGGGGGGTACCACAGATACGCAGTATTTT	TRBV6-5	TRBJ2-3	16	many	-
CASLSGAGVVYEQFF	TGTGCCAGTTTGTCTGGGGCGGGAGTGGTTTATGAGCAGTTCTTC	TRBV7-9	TRBJ2-1	15	many	TRBD2
CASSLLAGVPETQYF	TGTGCCAGCAGCTTATTGGCAGGGGTGCCGGAGACCCAGTACTTC	TRBV11-2	TRBJ2-5	15	many	-
CASSKSAEAFF	TGTGCCAGCTCGAAAAGCGCTGAAGCTTTCTTT	TRBV7-9	TRBJ1-1	11	many	-
CASWGHTDTQYF	TGTGCCTCTTGGGGCCACACAGATACGCAGTATTTT	TRBV30	TRBJ2-3	12	many	-
CASSLELQGSGTQYF	TGCGCCAGCAGCTTGGAACTGCAGGGGTCAGGGACCCAGTACTTC	TRBV5-1	TRBJ2-5	15	many	-
CASSLGLAGYNEQFF	TGTGCCAGCAGCTTAGGCCTAGCGGGCTACAATGAGCAGTTCTTC	TRBV7-3	TRBJ2-1	15	many	TRBD2
CASSYRAGQDYGYTF	TGCGCCAGCAGCTACCGGGCAGGGCAGGACTATGGCTACACCTTC	TRBV5-1	TRBJ1-2	15	many	-
CASSVKARDRGRNYGYTF	TGTGCCAGCAGCGTAAAAGCTCGGGACAGGGGCCGGAACTATGGCTACACCTTC	TRBV9	TRBJ1-2	18	many	TRBD1
CASSLTNTGGGTEAFF	TGTGCCAGCAGCTTAACGAACACAGGAGGCGGCACTGAAGCTTTCTTT	TRBV11-2	TRBJ1-1	16	many	-
CASSQGGGEGSEQYF	TGTGCCAGCAGCCAAGGTGGGGGCGAGGGCTCCGAGCAGTACTTC	TRBV7-9	TRBJ2-7	15	many	-
CASSLSSKGLHF	TGTGCCAGCAGTTTAAGTTCAAAGGGCCTCCACTTT	TRBV28	TRBJ1-6	12	many	-
CASSFDGPSTDTQYF	TGCGCCAGCAGCTTTGACGGGCCCAGCACAGATACGCAGTATTTT	TRBV5-1	TRBJ2-3	15	many	-
CSAMVGLDEKLFF	TGCAGTGCCATGGTGGGGCTGGATGAAAAACTGTTTTTT	TRBV20-1	TRBJ1-4	13	many	-
CSASQPDRDEQFF	TGCAGTGCTAGTCAGCCCGATCGGGATGAGCAGTTCTTC	TRBV20-1	TRBJ2-1	13	many	-
CASSFDPSTQETQYF	TGTGCCAGCAGCTTCGACCCGTCGACCCAAGAGACCCAGTACTTC	TRBV7-6	TRBJ2-5	15	many	-
CASRLTGSTEAFF	TGCGCCAGCAGGCTCACAGGGAGCACTGAAGCTTTCTTT	TRBV5-1	TRBJ1-1	13	many	-
CASSSISRTYEQYF	TGTGCCAGCAGTTCGATAAGCCGAACCTACGAGCAGTACTTC	TRBV5-6	TRBJ2-7	14	many	-
CASSQLGSASSYEQYF	TGCGCCAGCAGCCAACTGGGGTCAGCAAGCTCCTACGAGCAGTACTTC	TRBV5-1	TRBJ2-7	16	many	-